These 19 T cell receptor beta chains were all obtained from the same sample, sequenced in a study of PD-L1 blockade in urothelial cancer. Sequencing was performed with immunoSEQ multiplex PCR; in TCRdb, only in-frame clones are kept and a portion is missing. The repertoire includes more than 70,000 clones, around nine tenths of them detected once, and 3.4% sits in the top ten. The material sequenced was PBMCs, taken around atezolizumab (anti-PD-L1) treatment. The origin of the receptors is a man aged 55 to 70 with urothelial cancer.

This sequence joins TRBV6-6 and TRBJ2-1; 8 nucleotides align to TRBD1. Losses at the gene ends were 4 bases for V and 3 bases for J; bases not matched to a gene: 8. The CDR3 is 16 amino acids. The germline gives CDR1 MNHNY, CDR2 SVGAGI (reference sequence). CDR3 loop: CASSLLQGGGYNEQFF. The CDR3 bases are TGTGCCAGCAGTTTGTTACAGGGGGGTGGCTACAATGAGCAGTTCTTC.

This rearrangement joins TRBV18 to TRBJ2-7; 7 bases are a match to TRBD1. V lost 2 bases to trimming and J lost 4 bases; unmatched junction nucleotides: 5. The germline V gene has CDR1 KGHSH and CDR2 LQKENI. The CDR3 sequence is 14 residues long. DNA of the CDR3: TGTGCCAGCTCACCAGGTCAACAGGGGTACGAGCAGTACTTC. Translated: CASSPGQQGYEQYF.

V is TRBV4-2 and J is TRBJ2-5; TRBD2 is a possible D gene (6 bases). The CDR3 extends over 15 amino acids. Germline-derived CDR1 and CDR2 are LGHNA and YNFKEQ. V was shortened by 7 bases and J by 5 bases, with 20 bases between the two germline ends. The CDR3 DNA follows: TGTGCCAGCACCCCTAGGGCGGGGTTTGACGAGACCCAGTACTTC. Protein sequence: CASTPRAGFDETQYF.

The rearrangement uses TRBV15 and TRBJ2-7; 9 positions agree with TRBD2. Trimming took 4 bases from V and 4 from J; bases not matched to a gene: 5. This CDR3 has 14 amino acids. The germline V gene has CDR1 LNHNV and CDR2 YYDKDF (reference sequence). The CDR3 bases are TGTGCCACCAGCAAGCGGGGGGCAGGATACGAGCAGTACTTC. Amino acid sequence: CATSKRGAGYEQYF. The variable domain in full, with the rest retrieved from reference TRBV15 and TRBJ2-7, is DAMVIQNPRYQVTQFGKPVTLSCSQTLNHNVMYWYQQKSSQAPKLLFHYYDKDFNNEADTPDNFQSRRPNTSFCFLDIRSPGLGDTAMYLCATSKRGAGYEQYFGPGTRLTVT.

The rearrangement joins TRBV2 to TRBJ1-2, with TRBD1 matching 9 bases. The junction had 5 bases not matched to a gene; V was cut back by 9 bases and J by 3 bases. CDR1 and CDR2 from the germline V gene are SNHLY and FYNNEI. The CDR3 spans 13 residues. This chain's CDR3 is CASTGTGYYGYTF. CDR3 in DNA: TGTGCCAGTACTGGGACAGGGTACTATGGCTACACCTTC.

J is TRBJ2-7 and V is TRBV19; perhaps TRBD2 as D (6 bases). This CDR3 region has 14 residues. Trimming cost V 8 bases and J 7 bases, with 21 bases left between them. The germline CDR1 and CDR2 sequences are LNHDA and SQIVND (reference sequence). CDR3 loop: CASGTDTGAGEQYF. The DNA for the CDR3 is TGTGCCAGTGGTACAGACACCGGGGCGGGAGAGCAGTACTTC.

The chain employs TRBV28 and TRBJ2-1; 16 nucleotides match TRBD2. The CDR3 length is 16 residues. J was trimmed by 6 bases and V by 5 bases; bases with no gene match: 4. Germline V gives CDR1 MDHEN, CDR2 SYDVKM. The DNA for the CDR3 is TGTGCCAGCAGTCCGGGACTAGCGGGAGGGCGCAATGAGCAGTTCTTC. Its protein product is CASSPGLAGGRNEQFF.

V is TRBV9 and J is TRBJ2-1, with 12 bases identical to TRBD2. Germline V lookup: CDR1 SGDLS, CDR2 YYNGEE. The CDR3 is 18 amino acids. J lost 7 bases, V lost 0 bases, and 11 bases had no gene match. The CDR3 DNA follows: TGTGCCAGCAGCGTAGGTCCCCTAGCGGGGGGGGACGGGAATGAGCAGTTCTTC. It yields the protein CASSVGPLAGGDGNEQFF.

This rearrangement joins TRBV7-9 to TRBJ2-7; maybe TRBD1 (5 bases). The V end lost 0 bases, the J end lost 3 bases, and 9 bases lay between the germline ends. CDR1 is SEHNR, CDR2 FQNEAQ, per germline (reference sequence). The CDR3 has 14 amino acids. For the CDR3, the DNA is TGTGCCAGCAGCTTAGCAATCCAGGGCTACGAGCAGTACTTC. Translation gives CASSLAIQGYEQYF.

The V gene is TRBV6-5, the J gene TRBJ1-5; 11 positions match TRBD1. CDR1 and CDR2 from the germline V gene are MNHEY and SVGAGI. J lost 5 bases, V lost 2 bases, and 2 bases had no gene match. The CDR3 runs 15 residues. In nucleotides, the CDR3 is TGTGCCAGCAGTTACCGGACAGGGGGCCATCAGCCCCAGCATTTT. Encoded protein: CASSYRTGGHQPQHF.

About this clone: Other DNA sequences in the same sample also yield this CDR3. This sequence joins TRBV5-6 and TRBJ2-7; possibly TRBD2 for D (6 bases). Trimming stripped 4 bases from V and 7 bases from J, with 12 bases between. The CDR3 is made up of 12 amino acids. Germline V gives CDR1 SGHDT, CDR2 YYEEEE. DNA of the CDR3: TGTGCCAGCAGCCCTCTCAGCGGGGAGCAGTACTTC. It yields the protein CASSPLSGEQYF.

V is TRBV12-5 and J is TRBJ1-5; 7 positions agree with TRBD1. Trimming took 2 bases from V and 4 from J; bases not matched to a gene: 11. The length of the CDR3 is 17 residues. Germline CDR1 LGHNT, CDR2 FRNRAP. In nucleotides, the CDR3 is TGTGCTAGTGGTTTGCCTACCACAGGGGCAGGAAATCAGCCCCAGCATTTT. It encodes CASGLPTTGAGNQPQHF.

In nucleotides, the CDR3 is TGTGCCAGCAGACCAGGGGGCGATGGAAACACCATATATTTT. This codes for CASRPGGDGNTIYF. The chain is built from TRBV6-5 and TRBJ1-3; the match to TRBD1 covers 8 bases. J gave up 3 bases and V 6 bases, and 4 bases lay outside the gene matches. Germline-derived CDR1 and CDR2 are MNHEY and SVGAGI. This CDR3 region has 14 residues.

The chain carries TRBV29-1 and TRBJ2-2; TRBD2 aligns across 8 bases. The V and J ends lost 8 bases and 8 bases, in that order; junction bases with no gene match: 13. This CDR3 has 14 amino acids. Germline CDR1 SQVTM, CDR2 ANQGSEA. In DNA form, the CDR3 reads TGCAGCTTCTCCCGGGGGGGGAACGGAGGGGAGCTGTTTTTT. Protein: CSFSRGGNGGELFF.

This chain joins TRBV28 and TRBJ1-1; 8 bases align to TRBD1. The germline gives CDR1 MDHEN, CDR2 SYDVKM. CDR3 length equals 16 residues. V trimming: 3 bases; J trimming: 2 bases; junction bases outside the gene matches: 8. This chain's CDR3 is CASSFSSRGRNTEAFF. The CDR3 coding sequence is TGTGCCAGCAGTTTCTCTTCCAGGGGGCGCAACACTGAAGCTTTCTTT.

This clone was picked up one time. This rearrangement joins TRBV5-1 to TRBJ2-3; a possible D gene is TRBD2 (5 bases). Germline values: CDR1 SGHRS, CDR2 YFSETQ. With 5 bases removed from V and 3 bases from J, the gap between germline ends came to 16 bases. The CDR3 contains 15 residues. Here the CDR3 reads CASRGSGYATDTQYF. In DNA form, the CDR3 reads TGCGCCAGCAGGGGGAGTGGGTATGCTACAGATACGCAGTATTTT.

This clone turned up a few times. J is TRBJ1-2 and V is TRBV28; D may be TRBD1 (5 bases). The V gene's germline CDR1 is MDHEN and CDR2 SYDVKM. Deletions cut 3 bases from V and 8 bases from J, with 10 bases between. The CDR3 contains 12 residues. CDR3 in DNA: TGTGCCAGCAGTTTGGAGGGGCGCGGCTACACCTTC. Its translation: CASSLEGRGYTF.

This clone has only one observation. V gene TRBV6-5 combines with J gene TRBJ1-5; D ambiguous. CDR1 is MNHEY and CDR2 is SVGAGI in the germline V gene. V was shortened by 0 bases and J by 2 bases, with 8 bases between the two germline ends. This CDR3 has 15 residues. In DNA form, the CDR3 reads TGTGCCAGCAGTTACTCCTTCACAGGCAATCAGCCCCAGCATTTT. Its protein product is CASSYSFTGNQPQHF.

The V call is TRBV6-5, the J call TRBJ1-6, with D possibly matching TRBD1 (5 bases). This CDR3 is 16 amino acids long. Germline V gene lookup returns CDR1 MNHEY and CDR2 SVGAGI. V was shortened by 2 bases and J by 7 bases, with 15 bases between the two germline ends. This CDR3 reads CASSYVAGSGNSPLHF. DNA for the CDR3: TGTGCCAGCAGTTACGTGGCAGGGTCAGGCAATTCACCCCTCCACTTT.